One TCR beta chain is described in this entry. What it binds is not known. One end of the junction fails to match germline, which may point to a read error. The CDR3 has 19 amino acids. Germline V gene data show CDR1 as SGHAT and CDR2 as FQNNGV. TCRdb re-derived calls from the reads in MiXCR, one entry per CDR3 protein. The sample has about half a million distinct CDR3 sequences, approximately 46% seen once. These data are taken from a study of T cell repertoires in cytomegalovirus infection. Study overall: As its CMV epitopes, the study selected recently identified HLA-C-restricted and well-studied HLA-B-restricted targets.

The material was cultured PBMCs, obtained from culture after CMV antigen stimulation. This receptor was taken from a human donor in good health (CMV status not recorded). Some clones in this sample may be carry-over from other donors' samples. The chain joins TRBV11-2 to TRBJ2-2; TRBD1 matches 11 bases. CDR3 coding DNA: TGTGCCAGCAGCTACAGAGGACAGGGGGCAGGCGGGAACGCCGGGGAGCTGTTTTTT. Protein: CASSYRGQGAGGNAGELFF.